This paragraph reports one T cell receptor beta chain. Its antigen remains unknown. The data derive from a study of T cell responses to AZD1222 COVID-19 vaccine. General study points: Targeting of unmutated variant regions was reportedly seen in nearly half of spike-specific TCRs. It should be noted that donors were predominantly white British and more often female, and clonal diversity was possibly underestimated. Only six AZD1222 recipients tested seropositive at baseline.

Some clones are missing from TCRdb's copy, which holds only in-frame ones; the method was immunoSEQ multiplex PCR. The sample shows under 75,000 clones, about 90% of them seen only once. The sequences come from peripheral blood, collected on day 0 of AZD1222 vaccination. This TCR came from an adult in good health.

CDR3 nucleotide sequence: TGTGCCAGTGCGTGGCAGGGGAACACTGAAGCTTTCTTT. Amino acids: CASAWQGNTEAFF. This chain connects TRBV19 to TRBJ1-1; the D gene is possibly TRBD1 (5 bases). V dropped 8 bases and J dropped 1 base, with 11 bases sitting between them. The germline CDR1 and CDR2 sequences are LNHDA and SQIVND (reference sequence). This CDR3 has 13 residues.